This T cell receptor beta chain was captured by sequencing in a study of blood T cell repertoires in COVID-19. Study-wide context: Acute-phase and convalescent COVID-19 samples originated in the United States, Italy and Spain.

Only in-frame clones appear in the TCRdb table, and some are missing; sequencing was by immunoSEQ multiplex PCR. The table lists 100,000 or so clones, 80% to 90% of them singletons, with about 2.5% in the top ten. CDR3 length: 14 residues. With V trimmed by 4 bases and J by 7 bases, 7 bases remained unmatched. CDR1 is GTSNPN and CDR2 is SVGIG in the germline V gene (reference sequence). Researchers sorted participants into cohorts using their self-reported clinical history. The sequence came from a woman aged 50 to 65 who had recovered from COVID-19. The rearrangement joins TRBV30 to TRBJ2-2, with TRBD1 matching 9 bases. The sequencing input was PBMCs or T cells enriched from blood (not recorded which). DNA of the CDR3: TGTGCCTGGAAACACAGGGGGCAGGTCGGGGAGCTGTTTTTT. It translates to CAWKHRGQVGELFF.